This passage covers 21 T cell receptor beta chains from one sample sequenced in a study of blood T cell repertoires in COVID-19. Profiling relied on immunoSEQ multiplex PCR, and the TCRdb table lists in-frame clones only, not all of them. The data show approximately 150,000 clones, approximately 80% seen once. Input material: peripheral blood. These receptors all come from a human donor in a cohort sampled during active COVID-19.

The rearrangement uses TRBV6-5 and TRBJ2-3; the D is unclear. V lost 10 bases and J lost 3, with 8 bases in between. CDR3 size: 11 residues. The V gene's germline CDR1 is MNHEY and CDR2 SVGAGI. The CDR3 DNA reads TGTGCCACTTCTCTGACAGATACGCAGTATTTT. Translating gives CATSLTDTQYF.

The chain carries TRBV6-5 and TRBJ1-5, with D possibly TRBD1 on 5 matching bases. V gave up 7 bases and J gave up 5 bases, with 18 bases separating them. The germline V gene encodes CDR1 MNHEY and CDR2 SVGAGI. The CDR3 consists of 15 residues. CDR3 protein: CASTRSGAGHQPQHF. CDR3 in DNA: TGTGCCAGCACCCGAAGCGGGGCAGGGCATCAGCCCCAGCATTTT.

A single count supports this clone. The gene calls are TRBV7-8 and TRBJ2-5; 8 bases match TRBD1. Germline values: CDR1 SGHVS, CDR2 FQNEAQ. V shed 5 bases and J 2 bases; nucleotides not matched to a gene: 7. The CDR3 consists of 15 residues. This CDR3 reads CASSRTGNLQETQYF. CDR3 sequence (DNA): TGTGCCAGCAGCCGGACAGGGAATTTACAAGAGACCCAGTACTTC.

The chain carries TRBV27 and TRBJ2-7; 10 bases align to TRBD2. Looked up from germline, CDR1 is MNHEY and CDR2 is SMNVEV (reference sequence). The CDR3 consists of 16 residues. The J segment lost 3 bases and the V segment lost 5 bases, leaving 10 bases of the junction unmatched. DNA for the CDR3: TGTGCCAGCAGTCCCCAAGCGGGAGGGCTTAACTACGAGCAGTACGTC. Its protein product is CASSPQAGGLNYEQYV.

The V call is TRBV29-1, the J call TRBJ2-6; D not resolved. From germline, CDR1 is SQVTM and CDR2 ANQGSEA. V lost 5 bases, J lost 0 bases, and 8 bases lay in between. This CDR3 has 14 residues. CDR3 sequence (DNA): TGCAGCGTTTCCAGAAACTCTGGGGCCAACGTCCTGACTTTC. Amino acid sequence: CSVSRNSGANVLTF.

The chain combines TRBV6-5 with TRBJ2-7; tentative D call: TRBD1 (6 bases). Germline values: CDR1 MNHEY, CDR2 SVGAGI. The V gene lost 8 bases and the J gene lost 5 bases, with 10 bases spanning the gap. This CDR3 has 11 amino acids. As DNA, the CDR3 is TGTGCCAGCGCGTGGGGGCACGAGCAGTACTTC. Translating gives CASAWGHEQYF.

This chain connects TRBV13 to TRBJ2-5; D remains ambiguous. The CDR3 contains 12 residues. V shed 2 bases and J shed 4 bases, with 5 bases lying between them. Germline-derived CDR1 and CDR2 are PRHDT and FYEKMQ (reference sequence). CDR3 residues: CASSLSVETQYF. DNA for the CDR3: TGTGCCAGCAGCTTATCCGTAGAGACCCAGTACTTC.

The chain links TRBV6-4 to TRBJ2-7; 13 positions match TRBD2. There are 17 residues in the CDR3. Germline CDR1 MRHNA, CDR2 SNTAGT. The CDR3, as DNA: TGTGCCAGCAGTGACGCCCCGGGACTAGCGGGGATCTACGGGCAGTACGTC. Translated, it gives CASSDAPGLAGIYGQYV.

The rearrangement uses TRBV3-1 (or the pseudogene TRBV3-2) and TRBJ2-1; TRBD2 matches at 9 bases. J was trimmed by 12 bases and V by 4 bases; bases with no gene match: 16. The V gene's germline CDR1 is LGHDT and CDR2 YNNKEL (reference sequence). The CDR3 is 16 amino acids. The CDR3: CASSPSGGGAPRGQFF. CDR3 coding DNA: TGTGCCAGCAGCCCCTCTGGCGGGGGGGCCCCACGTGGGCAGTTCTTC.

CDR3 nucleotide sequence: TGTGCCAGCAGCCCTGGACTAGTCTCCTACGAGCAGTACTTC. Amino acids: CASSPGLVSYEQYF. The rearrangement links TRBV27 to TRBJ2-7; 7 nucleotides agree with TRBD2. With V trimmed by 6 bases and J by 0 bases, 5 bases remained unmatched. The CDR3 covers 14 residues. Germline V lookup: CDR1 MNHEY, CDR2 SMNVEV (reference sequence).

The CDR3: CASSVEQAGITGELFF. The CDR3 nucleotides read TGTGCCAGCAGCGTAGAACAAGCGGGGATTACCGGGGAGCTGTTTTTT. This chain connects TRBV9 to TRBJ2-2, with TRBD2 matching over 7 bases. This CDR3 comprises 16 residues. V dropped 0 bases and J dropped 5; count of bases not matched to a gene: 7. CDR1 and CDR2 from the germline V gene are SGDLS and YYNGEE. Drawing the rest from reference TRBV9 and TRBJ2-2, the complete variable domain is DSGVTQTPKHLITATGQRVTLRCSPRSGDLSVYWYQQSLDQGLQFLIQYYNGEERAKGNILERFSAQQFPDLHSELNLSSLELGDSALYFCASSVEQAGITGELFFGEGSRLTVL.

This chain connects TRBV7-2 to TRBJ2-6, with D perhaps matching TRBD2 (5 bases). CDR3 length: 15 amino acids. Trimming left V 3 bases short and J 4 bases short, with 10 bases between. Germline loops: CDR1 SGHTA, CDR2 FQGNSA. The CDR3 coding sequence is TGTGCCAGCAGCTTGAGGGCATCCGGGGCCAACGTCCTGACTTTC. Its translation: CASSLRASGANVLTF.

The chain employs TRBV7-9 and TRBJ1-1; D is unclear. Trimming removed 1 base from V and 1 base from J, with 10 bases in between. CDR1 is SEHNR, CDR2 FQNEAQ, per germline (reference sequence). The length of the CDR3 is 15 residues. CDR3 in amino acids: CASSLGADQNTEAFF. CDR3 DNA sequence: TGTGCCAGCAGCTTAGGGGCAGATCAGAACACTGAAGCTTTCTTT.

This CDR3 is CASSTGHENTEAFF. The CDR3 coding sequence is TGTGCCAGCAGTACAGGGCATGAAAACACTGAAGCTTTCTTT. The rearrangement uses TRBV2 and TRBJ1-1; TRBD1 might be the D (6 bases). The CDR3 length is 14 residues. Trimming shortened V by 5 bases and J by 2 bases, and 12 bases separated the two germline ends. Germline V gives CDR1 SNHLY, CDR2 FYNNEI. The entire variable domain, with the rest obtained from reference TRBV2 and TRBJ1-1, is as follows: EPEVTQTPSHQVTQMGQEVILRCVPISNHLYFYWYRQILGQKVEFLVSFYNNEISEKSEIFDDQFSVERPDGSNFTLKIRSTKLEDSAMYFCASSTGHENTEAFFGQGTRLTVV.

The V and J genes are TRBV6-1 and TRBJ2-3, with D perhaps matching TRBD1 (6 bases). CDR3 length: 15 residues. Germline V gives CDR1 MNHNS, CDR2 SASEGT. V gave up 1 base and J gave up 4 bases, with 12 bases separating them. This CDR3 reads CASSEVGGPADTQYF. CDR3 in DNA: TGTGCCAGCAGTGAAGTAGGGGGTCCGGCAGATACGCAGTATTTT.

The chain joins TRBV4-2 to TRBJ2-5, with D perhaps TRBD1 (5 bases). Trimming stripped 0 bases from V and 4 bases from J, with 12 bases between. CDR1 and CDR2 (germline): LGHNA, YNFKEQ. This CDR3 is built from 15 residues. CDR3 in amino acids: CASSQDPWTPETQYF. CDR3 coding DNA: TGTGCCAGCAGCCAAGATCCATGGACACCAGAGACCCAGTACTTC.

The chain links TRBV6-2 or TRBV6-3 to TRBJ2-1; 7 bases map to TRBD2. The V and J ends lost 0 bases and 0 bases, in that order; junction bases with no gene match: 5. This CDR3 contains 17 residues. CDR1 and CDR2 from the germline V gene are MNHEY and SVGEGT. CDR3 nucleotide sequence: TGTGCCAGCAGTTACTCGAGGCGGGAGAGCTCCTACAATGAGCAGTTCTTC. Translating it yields CASSYSRRESSYNEQFF.

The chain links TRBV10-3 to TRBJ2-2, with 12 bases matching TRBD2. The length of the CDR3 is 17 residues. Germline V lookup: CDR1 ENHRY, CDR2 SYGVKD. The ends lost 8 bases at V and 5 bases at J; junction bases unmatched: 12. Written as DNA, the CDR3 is TGTGCCATCGGGGAGACTAGCGGGGGTTTACAAACCGGGGAGCTGTTTTTT. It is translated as CAIGETSGGLQTGELFF.

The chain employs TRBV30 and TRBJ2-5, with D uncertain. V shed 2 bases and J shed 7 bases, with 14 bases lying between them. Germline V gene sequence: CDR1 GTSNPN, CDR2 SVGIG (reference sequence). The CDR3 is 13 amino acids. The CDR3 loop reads CAWSRSPLGTQYF. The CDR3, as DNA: TGTGCCTGGAGTCGGAGCCCCCTGGGGACCCAGTACTTC.

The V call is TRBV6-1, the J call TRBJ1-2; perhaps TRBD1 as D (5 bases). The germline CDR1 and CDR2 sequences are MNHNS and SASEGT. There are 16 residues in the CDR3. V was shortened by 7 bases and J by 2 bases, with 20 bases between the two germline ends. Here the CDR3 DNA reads TGTGCCAGCACTGACGAGGGACGGGGAGGAAACTATGGCTACACCTTC. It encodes CASTDEGRGGNYGYTF.

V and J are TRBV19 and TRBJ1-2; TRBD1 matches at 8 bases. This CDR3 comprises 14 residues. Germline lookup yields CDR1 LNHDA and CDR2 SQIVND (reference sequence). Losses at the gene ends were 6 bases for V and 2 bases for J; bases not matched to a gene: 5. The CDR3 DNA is TGTGCCAGTAGCTCACAGGGGGGCAACTATGGCTACACCTTC. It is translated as CASSSQGGNYGYTF.